These 26 T cell receptor beta chains were sequenced from one sample in a study of T cell responses to AZD1222 COVID-19 vaccine. Clones were read by immunoSEQ multiplex PCR, and TCRdb kept only the in-frame ones, dropping some. Among more than 110,000 clones listed, about 93% were seen once. The material sequenced was peripheral blood, taken on day 0 of AZD1222 vaccination. The receptors come from an adult in good health.

The rearrangement uses TRBV11-2 and TRBJ2-7; D may match TRBD1 or TRBD2 (5 bases each). Per germline, CDR1 SGHAT and CDR2 FQNNGV. The CDR3 has 16 residues. Deletions cut 1 base from V and 7 bases from J, with 20 bases between. This chain's CDR3 is CASSLVTGTLVAEQYF. For the CDR3, the DNA is TGTGCCAGCAGCTTAGTAACCGGGACCCTTGTTGCGGAGCAGTACTTC. Drawing the rest from reference TRBV11-2 and TRBJ2-7, the complete variable domain is EAGVAQSPRYKIIEKRQSVAFWCNPISGHATLYWYQQILGQGPKLLIQFQNNGVVDDSQLPKDRFSAERLKGVDSTLKIQPAKLEDSAVYLCASSLVTGTLVAEQYFGPGTRLTVT.

The chain recombines TRBV7-3 with TRBJ2-7, with 10 bases aligning to TRBD2. The CDR3 has 15 residues. J was trimmed by 5 bases and V by 3 bases; bases with no gene match: 7. In germline, CDR1 is SGHTA, CDR2 FQGTGA. CDR3 sequence (DNA): TGTGCCAGCAGCTTGATCGCTAGCGGGAGCCACGAGCAGTACTTC. This encodes CASSLIASGSHEQYF.

The chain couples TRBV6-5 to TRBJ1-4; D is unclear. The V and J ends lost 7 bases and 7 bases respectively, with 19 bases between them. The CDR3 consists of 15 residues. Germline CDR1 MNHEY, CDR2 SVGAGI. The CDR3 DNA follows: TGTGCCAGCACCGCCACGCAAGGGCCGGGTGAAAAACTGTTTTTT. Amino acid sequence: CASTATQGPGEKLFF.

V is TRBV2 and J is TRBJ1-4; D remains unclear. Trimming removed 1 base from V and 8 bases from J, with 5 bases in between. Per the germline V gene, CDR1 is SNHLY and CDR2 is FYNNEI. This CDR3 has 12 amino acids. CDR3 residues: CASSEGGEKLFF. In DNA, the CDR3 is TGTGCCAGCAGTGAAGGTGGGGAAAAACTGTTTTTT.

The V call is TRBV28, the J call TRBJ2-7; 12 nucleotides agree with TRBD2. The CDR3 totals 16 residues. CDR1 MDHEN and CDR2 SYDVKM come from the germline V gene. V gave up 5 bases and J gave up 1 base; unmatched junction bases: 6. CDR3 region: CASSAGLAGLSYEQYF. The CDR3 nucleotides read TGTGCCAGCAGTGCGGGACTAGCGGGCCTATCCTACGAGCAGTACTTC.

The chain uses TRBV12-3 or TRBV12-4 and TRBJ2-7; tentative D call: TRBD1 (5 bases). The CDR3 extends over 13 amino acids. The V end lost 4 bases, the J end lost 2 bases, and 9 bases lay between the germline ends. The CDR3 nucleotides are TGTGCCAGCAGTTCGGACACAGCCTACGAGCAGTACTTC. Translating it yields CASSSDTAYEQYF.

The J gene is TRBJ1-2, the V gene TRBV28; 7 bases map to TRBD1. V shed 3 bases and J 1 base; nucleotides not matched to a gene: 11. This CDR3 is built from 17 residues. CDR1 is MDHEN and CDR2 is SYDVKM in the germline V gene. CDR3 sequence reads: CASSLVVGGAFNYGYTF. The CDR3 DNA follows: TGTGCCAGCAGTTTGGTTGTAGGGGGCGCTTTTAACTATGGCTACACCTTC.

This chain uses TRBV28 with TRBJ1-5; D remains ambiguous. In germline, CDR1 is MDHEN, CDR2 SYDVKM. This CDR3 is 13 amino acids long. V was clipped by 5 bases and J by 2 bases, with 7 bases between them. The CDR3 nucleotides are TGTGCCAGCAGTCCCCTAGGCAATCAGCCCCAGCATTTT. Amino acids: CASSPLGNQPQHF. Full variable domain (outside the CDR3, taken from reference TRBV28 and TRBJ1-5): DVKVTQSSRYLVKRTGEKVFLECVQDMDHENMFWYRQDPGLGLRLIYFSYDVKMKEKGDIPEGYSVSREKKERFSLILESASTNQTSMYLCASSPLGNQPQHFGDGTRLSIL.

The chain couples TRBV14 to TRBJ1-4, with 9 bases aligning to TRBD1. The CDR3 has 14 amino acids. V shed 3 bases, J shed 6 bases, and the junction held 2 bases outside the gene matches. CDR1 SGHDN and CDR2 FVKESK come from the germline V gene. DNA of the CDR3: TGTGCCAGCAGCCAGGGACAGGGTTATGAAAAACTGTTTTTT. This encodes CASSQGQGYEKLFF.

The rearrangement uses TRBV5-1 and TRBJ2-2, with D tentatively TRBD2 (6 bases). Germline loops: CDR1 SGHRS, CDR2 YFSETQ. The CDR3 spans 18 residues. V dropped 6 bases and J dropped 8 bases, with 29 bases sitting between them. The CDR3 region is CASTRRGSLEHTGGELFF. In nucleotides, the CDR3 is TGCGCCAGCACCCGGAGGGGAAGTCTGGAACACACCGGGGGGGAGCTGTTTTTT.

The CDR3 bases are TGTGCCAGCAGTGAGACTAGCGGGAGGGTCTACAATGAGCAGTTCTTC. Its protein product is CASSETSGRVYNEQFF. The chain joins TRBV25-1 to TRBJ2-1; 14 bases are shared with TRBD2. Germline V CDR1 and CDR2: MGHDK, SYGVNS. The length of the CDR3 is 16 residues. The J segment lost 3 bases and the V segment lost 3 bases, leaving 1 base of the junction unmatched.

This chain joins TRBV9 and TRBJ2-7, with D perhaps matching TRBD2 (5 bases). CDR1 and CDR2 (germline): SGDLS, YYNGEE. V lost 2 bases and J 0 bases, leaving 6 bases between the germline ends. This CDR3 comprises 13 residues. CDR3: CASSVGSSYEQYF. The CDR3 DNA follows: TGTGCCAGCAGCGTTGGGAGCTCCTACGAGCAGTACTTC.

The rearrangement joins TRBV5-3 to TRBJ2-7, with 13 bases identical to TRBD2. TRBV5-3 is known as an ORF, though its function is uncertain. With 4 bases clipped from V and 5 bases from J, the junction kept 9 bases outside the gene matches. The CDR3 spans 16 residues. The CDR3, as DNA: TGTGCCAGAAGCCAACAGAGGACTAGCGGGAGTCACGAGCAGTACTTC. Translation: CARSQQRTSGSHEQYF.

The rearrangement uses TRBV27 and TRBJ1-2, with D uncertain. This CDR3 region has 16 residues. V was trimmed by 5 bases and J by 0 bases, leaving 16 bases between them. The germline CDR1 and CDR2 sequences are MNHEY and SMNVEV (reference sequence). The CDR3 loop is CASSAGFKATNYGYTF. The DNA of the CDR3 is TGTGCCAGCAGTGCCGGCTTCAAGGCCACTAACTATGGCTACACCTTC.

The chain recombines TRBV11-2 with TRBJ1-6; D is possibly TRBD1 (6 bases). The CDR3 extends over 14 amino acids. Trimming shortened V by 4 bases and J by 8 bases, and 12 bases separated the two germline ends. The V gene's germline CDR1 is SGHAT and CDR2 FQNNGV. The CDR3 sequence is CASSYATGYSPLHF. CDR3 bases: TGTGCCAGCAGCTACGCAACAGGGTATTCACCCCTCCACTTT.

This clone has only one observation. The chain carries TRBV6-6 and TRBJ2-7; D is possibly TRBD1 (5 bases). The CDR3 runs 16 residues. The V gene's germline CDR1 is MNHNY and CDR2 SVGAGI (reference sequence). Trimming removed 2 bases from V and 3 bases from J, with 17 bases in between. The chain's CDR3 is CASSYPLGRGFYEQYF. DNA of the CDR3: TGTGCCAGCAGTTACCCCCTGGGTAGGGGATTCTACGAGCAGTACTTC.

This chain links TRBV28 with TRBJ2-7; possibly TRBD1 for D (5 bases). This CDR3 has 13 residues. Trimming pared 7 bases from V and 3 bases from J, leaving 13 bases between. The germline CDR1 and CDR2 sequences are MDHEN and SYDVKM. In DNA form, the CDR3 reads TGTGCCAGCACCAGACAGAGTCTCTACGAGCAGTACTTC. It specifies CASTRQSLYEQYF.

V usage is TRBV10-2 and J usage is TRBJ1-4; 8 nucleotides align to TRBD1. CDR1 is WSHSY, CDR2 SAAADI, per germline. There are 14 residues in the CDR3. V gave up 7 bases and J gave up 4 bases; unmatched junction bases: 5. The CDR3 DNA sequence: TGCGCCAGCACCGGGACAGGTAGTAATGAAAAACTGTTTTTT. It is translated as CASTGTGSNEKLFF.

This rearrangement joins TRBV19 to TRBJ1-5; TRBD1 matches at 10 bases. Per germline, CDR1 LNHDA and CDR2 SQIVND (reference sequence). The CDR3 runs to 16 residues. With V trimmed by 10 bases and J by 3 bases, 12 bases remained unmatched. CDR3 DNA sequence: TGTGCCACCGGTGACCGGGACAGGGGCCTCAATCAGCCCCAGCATTTT. Translation gives CATGDRDRGLNQPQHF.

This clone showed up just once. The chain uses TRBV7-2 and TRBJ1-3; perhaps TRBD1 as D (5 bases). The CDR3 covers 15 residues. The ends were cut back, 4 bases at V and 0 bases at J, with 10 bases in the middle. In germline, CDR1 is SGHTA, CDR2 FQGNSA. The CDR3 loop reads CASSSGGASGNTIYF. DNA for the CDR3: TGTGCCAGCAGCTCGGGGGGAGCCTCTGGAAACACCATATATTTT. Based on the CDR3 plus reference TRBV7-2 and TRBJ1-3, the full variable domain is GAGVSQSPSNKVTEKGKDVELRCDPISGHTALYWYRQSLGQGLEFLIYFQGNSAPDKSGLPSDRFSAERTGGSVSTLTIQRTQQEDSAVYLCASSSGGASGNTIYFGEGSWLTVV.

V is TRBV6-2 or TRBV6-3 and J is TRBJ1-5, with D maybe TRBD1 (5 bases). Germline V gene data show CDR1 as MNHEY and CDR2 as SVGEGT. The V gene lost 6 bases and the J gene lost 1 base, with 16 bases spanning the gap. This CDR3 region has 16 residues. The CDR3 spells CASSRLRQKSNQPQHF. CDR3 DNA sequence: TGTGCCAGCAGCAGGCTTCGACAGAAAAGCAATCAGCCCCAGCATTTT.

About this clone itself: Other DNA sequences in the same sample also yield this CDR3. This chain uses TRBV7-9 with TRBJ2-1; D remains ambiguous. The CDR3 totals 14 residues. CDR1 and CDR2 (germline): SEHNR, FQNEAQ (reference sequence). Deletions cut 0 bases from V and 0 bases from J, with 3 bases between. CDR3 protein: CASSLAGSYNEQFF. The DNA of the CDR3 is TGTGCCAGCAGCTTAGCGGGCTCCTACAATGAGCAGTTCTTC. Combining the CDR3 with reference TRBV7-9 and TRBJ2-1 gives the whole variable domain DTGVSQNPRHKITKRGQNVTFRCDPISEHNRLYWYRQTLGQGPEFLTYFQNEAQLEKSRLLSDRFSAERPKGSFSTLEIQRTEQGDSAMYLCASSLAGSYNEQFFGPGTRLTVL.

The chain joins TRBV19 to TRBJ2-3, with TRBD2 matching 7 bases. Germline V gene sequence: CDR1 LNHDA, CDR2 SQIVND (reference sequence). The length of the CDR3 is 15 residues. The ends lost 5 bases at V and 2 bases at J; junction bases unmatched: 7. The CDR3 DNA reads as TGTGCCAGTAGTGGGGGGGGAAGGGACACAGATACGCAGTATTTT. Its translation is CASSGGGRDTDTQYF. The full variable domain, in which reference TRBV19 and TRBJ2-3 provide the parts outside the CDR3, is DGGITQSPKYLFRKEGQNVTLSCEQNLNHDAMYWYRQDPGQGLRLIYYSQIVNDFQKGDIAEGYSVSREKKESFPLTVTSAQKNPTAFYLCASSGGGRDTDTQYFGPGTRLTVL.

Here the CDR3 DNA reads TGTGCCACCCGAGGGAGGACAGGAAGGGATGGCTACACCTTC. It yields the protein CATRGRTGRDGYTF. V and J are TRBV24-1 and TRBJ1-2; 7 nucleotides match TRBD1. Germline loops: CDR1 KGHDR, CDR2 SFDVKD. The V and J ends lost 9 bases and 6 bases, in that order; junction bases with no gene match: 12. The CDR3 loop spans 14 amino acids.

V gene TRBV30 combines with J gene TRBJ1-4; no clear D gene. This CDR3 comprises 12 residues. CDR1 and CDR2 from the germline V gene are GTSNPN and SVGIG (reference sequence). V was clipped by 4 bases and J by 7 bases, with 10 bases between them. CDR3 sequence: CAWTYEGEKLFF. In DNA, the CDR3 is TGTGCCTGGACTTATGAGGGTGAAAAACTGTTTTTT. Together with reference TRBV30 and TRBJ1-4, the CDR3 gives the full variable domain: SQTIHQWPATLVQPVGSPLSLECTVEGTSNPNLYWYRQAAGRGLQLLFYSVGIGQISSEVPQNLSASRPQDRQFILSSKKLLLSDSGFYLCAWTYEGEKLFFGSGTQLSVL.

The rearrangement joins TRBV3-1 (or the pseudogene TRBV3-2) to TRBJ1-2, with D perhaps matching TRBD1 (6 bases). The CDR3 is 14 amino acids. V gave up 4 bases and J gave up 3 bases, with 12 bases separating them. CDR1 is LGHDT and CDR2 is YNNKEL in the germline V gene (reference sequence). The CDR3 DNA sequence: TGTGCCAGCAGCCCGCAGGGGTCTTACTATGGCTACACCTTC. Translation: CASSPQGSYYGYTF.